A single TCR beta chain is shown here with its context. The sample comes from a study of T cell responses to AZD1222 COVID-19 vaccine. Trimming pared 0 bases from V and 6 bases from J, leaving 9 bases between. The CDR3 extends over 14 amino acids. CDR1 is WSHSY and CDR2 is SAAADI in the germline V gene. TCRdb's table, derived via immunoSEQ multiplex PCR, lists solely in-frame clones and lacks some. The sample comprises more than 120,000 clones, around 84% of which are singletons, and approximately 5.4% rests with the top ten. V and J are TRBV10-2 and TRBJ2-1; D possibly corresponds to TRBD1 (6 bases). This TCR was recovered from an adult who received the AZD1222 COVID-19 vaccine. The source was peripheral blood, collected 28 days after the second AZD1222 dose. The CDR3 DNA sequence: TGCGCCAGCAGTGAGTCCGGACAGTTCAATGAGCAGTTCTTC. It is translated as CASSESGQFNEQFF.